These 21 T cell receptor beta chains were sequenced from one sample in a study of shared clonotypes between healthy human individuals. Libraries were prepared by immunoSEQ multiplex PCR; TCRdb keeps only in-frame clonotypes and omits some of them. The profile shows about 820,000 clones, approximately 92% of them singletons. Terminally differentiated effector memory CD45RA+ cells were left out of the naive CD8 fraction, which was CD45RO-negative and positively selected for CCR7. Material for sequencing was naive CD8+ T cells sorted from blood. These receptors were taken from a man under 40 in good health.

The gene calls are TRBV9 and TRBJ1-2, with D unclear. The CDR3 is made up of 15 amino acids. V was clipped by 0 bases and J by 3 bases, with 12 bases between them. Germline V CDR1 and CDR2: SGDLS, YYNGEE. The CDR3 region is CASSVESFMDYGYTF. The CDR3 nucleotides read TGTGCCAGCAGCGTAGAATCCTTCATGGACTATGGCTACACCTTC.

This rearrangement joins TRBV27 to TRBJ2-5; 12 nucleotides align to TRBD1. J gave up 5 bases and V 0 bases, and 7 bases lay outside the gene matches. Germline-derived CDR1 and CDR2 are MNHEY and SMNVEV (reference sequence). The CDR3 is 17 residues long. CDR3 nucleotides: TGTGCCAGCAGTTTATCGTTCGGGACAGGGGGCGAGGAGACCCAGTACTTC. Amino acids: CASSLSFGTGGEETQYF.

The J gene is TRBJ1-1, the V gene TRBV4-3, with D perhaps TRBD1 (6 bases). Germline V gives CDR1 LGHNA, CDR2 YSLEER. The V gene lost 1 base and the J gene lost 2 bases, with 14 bases spanning the gap. The CDR3 consists of 16 residues. CDR3 sequence (DNA): TGCGCCAGCAGCCAAGGAAGGGGGGGCTTCAACACTGAAGCTTTCTTT. Protein sequence: CASSQGRGGFNTEAFF.

Concerning this clone itself: The same CDR3 is also encoded by other DNA sequences in this sample. The chain links TRBV7-9 to TRBJ2-7; no clear D gene. Germline V gene sequence: CDR1 SEHNR, CDR2 FQNEAQ (reference sequence). V shed 2 bases and J shed 0 bases, with 8 bases lying between them. The CDR3 runs 14 residues. The chain's CDR3 is CASSLSVSSYEQYF. The CDR3 bases are TGTGCCAGCAGCTTAAGCGTGTCCTCCTACGAGCAGTACTTC.

V and J are TRBV29-1 and TRBJ2-1, with a weak D call TRBD2 (5 bases). From germline, CDR1 is SQVTM and CDR2 ANQGSEA. Trimming pared 6 bases from V and 2 bases from J, leaving 11 bases between. The CDR3 covers 13 residues. As DNA, the CDR3 is TGCAGCGTCGGACTGGTAACCTACAATGAGCAGTTCTTC. Protein product: CSVGLVTYNEQFF.

This chain joins TRBV5-4 and TRBJ2-7, with 12 positions matching TRBD2. CDR3 length equals 16 residues. Trimming at V came to 3 bases and at J to 0 bases, leaving 4 bases not matched to a gene. Per germline, CDR1 SGHNT and CDR2 YYREEE (reference sequence). The CDR3 DNA sequence: TGTGCCAGCAGCTCAAGGACTAGCGGGACCTCCTACGAGCAGTACTTC. Translation: CASSSRTSGTSYEQYF.

The chain has TRBV7-6 and TRBJ1-4, with 8 positions matching TRBD1. The J segment lost 8 bases and the V segment lost 5 bases, leaving 7 bases of the junction unmatched. The CDR3 covers 14 residues. Germline V gene lookup returns CDR1 SGHVS and CDR2 FNYEAQ. The CDR3 sequence: CASSLTGGKEKLFF. The CDR3 nucleotides read TGTGCCAGCAGCCTAACAGGGGGAAAAGAAAAACTGTTTTTT.

The chain joins TRBV18 to TRBJ1-5, with 9 nucleotides matching TRBD1. The CDR3 is made up of 15 amino acids. The germline CDR1 and CDR2 sequences are KGHSH and LQKENI. With 5 bases clipped from V and 2 bases from J, the junction kept 4 bases outside the gene matches. CDR3 DNA: TGTGCCAGCTCAACCCGGGACAGGGGCAATCAGCCCCAGCATTTT. This sequence encodes CASSTRDRGNQPQHF.

In nucleotides, the CDR3 is TGTGCCAGCAGTGATCCCTCCTATGGGACAGCAAATGAAAAACTGTTTTTT. This sequence encodes CASSDPSYGTANEKLFF. The V and J genes are TRBV25-1 and TRBJ1-4; 7 positions agree with TRBD1. Trimming took 3 bases from V and 5 from J; bases not matched to a gene: 12. CDR1 and CDR2 from the germline V gene are MGHDK and SYGVNS. The CDR3 runs to 17 residues.

The chain employs TRBV6-1 and TRBJ2-1; 9 positions match TRBD2. CDR1 and CDR2 from the germline V gene are MNHNS and SASEGT. The CDR3 runs to 17 residues. The J segment lost 3 bases and the V segment lost 1 base, leaving 7 bases of the junction unmatched. The CDR3 sequence is CASSEGLLLAGYNEQFF. As DNA, the CDR3 is TGTGCCAGCAGTGAAGGACTATTACTAGCGGGCTACAATGAGCAGTTCTTC.

The chain recombines TRBV19 with TRBJ1-2, with TRBD1 matching 9 bases. The J segment lost 4 bases and the V segment lost 7 bases, leaving 10 bases of the junction unmatched. This CDR3 has 15 amino acids. CDR1 and CDR2 from the germline V gene are LNHDA and SQIVND (reference sequence). The CDR3 coding sequence is TGTGCCAGTATTCGGACAGGGGACCTACTCTATGGCTACACCTTC. Residues: CASIRTGDLLYGYTF.

This rearrangement joins TRBV6-5 to TRBJ1-5, with D possibly TRBD1 on 5 matching bases. Germline lookup yields CDR1 MNHEY and CDR2 SVGAGI. There are 14 residues in the CDR3. The ends were cut back, 1 base at V and 7 bases at J, with 11 bases in the middle. The CDR3: CASSYWQGGQPQHF. The CDR3 DNA sequence: TGTGCCAGCAGTTACTGGCAGGGTGGCCAGCCCCAGCATTTT.

The chain carries TRBV6-1 and TRBJ2-5, with D perhaps assigned TRBD1 or TRBD2 (5 bases each). CDR3 size: 14 residues. Germline V lookup: CDR1 MNHNS, CDR2 SASEGT. The V and J ends lost 7 bases and 5 bases respectively, with 17 bases between them. The CDR3 is CASTERGRGETQYF. The CDR3 region has the DNA TGTGCCAGCACCGAACGGGGCAGAGGGGAGACCCAGTACTTC.

V gene TRBV7-6 combines with J gene TRBJ2-1, with 8 nucleotides matching TRBD1. V lost 5 bases, J lost 4 bases, and 13 bases stayed unmatched. The germline V gene has CDR1 SGHVS and CDR2 FNYEAQ. CDR3 length: 17 amino acids. The CDR3 nucleotides are TGTGCCAGCAGCCTCGCTGTTCGGACAGGGCCTTACAATGAGCAGTTCTTC. The encoded protein is CASSLAVRTGPYNEQFF.

J is TRBJ1-1 and V is TRBV27; D call uncertain. Germline CDR1 reads MNHEY; CDR2 reads SMNVEV (reference sequence). There are 11 residues in the CDR3. Trimming pared 10 bases from V and 5 bases from J, leaving 11 bases between. CDR3: CATVRRTEAFF. The CDR3 DNA is TGTGCCACCGTCCGCAGGACTGAAGCTTTCTTT.

The gene calls are TRBV7-9 and TRBJ2-7; TRBD2 agrees at 11 bases. The junction had 6 bases not matched to a gene; V was cut back by 1 base and J by 1 base. Germline V gene sequence: CDR1 SEHNR, CDR2 FQNEAQ (reference sequence). The CDR3 totals 17 residues. CDR3 region: CASSLDRLAGGSYEQYF. CDR3 nucleotide sequence: TGTGCCAGCAGCTTAGATCGATTAGCGGGAGGGTCCTACGAGCAGTACTTC.

V gene TRBV7-9 combines with J gene TRBJ2-1; 9 bases agree with TRBD2. V trimming: 5 bases; J trimming: 10 bases; junction bases outside the gene matches: 15. This CDR3 is 16 amino acids long. The V gene's germline CDR1 is SEHNR and CDR2 FQNEAQ (reference sequence). The CDR3 spells CASSGAEREASGEQFF. The DNA of the CDR3 is TGTGCCAGCAGCGGGGCGGAGCGGGAGGCCTCGGGGGAGCAGTTCTTC.

V gene TRBV27 combines with J gene TRBJ2-1; D perhaps matches TRBD2 (6 bases). The germline V gene encodes CDR1 MNHEY and CDR2 SMNVEV (reference sequence). The CDR3 runs 15 residues. V gave up 3 bases and J gave up 5 bases, with 14 bases separating them. The CDR3: CASSFYGGANNEQFF. CDR3 nucleotides: TGTGCCAGCAGTTTTTACGGGGGAGCCAACAATGAGCAGTTCTTC.

CDR3 sequence reads: CSASVNQPQHF. The CDR3 region has the DNA TGCAGTGCTAGCGTTAATCAGCCCCAGCATTTT. This sequence joins TRBV20-1 and TRBJ1-5; no clear D gene. The germline V and J ends were trimmed by 3 bases and 4 bases, with 4 bases remaining between them. Looked up from germline, CDR1 is DFQATT and CDR2 is SNEGSKA (reference sequence). The CDR3 covers 11 residues.

The chain uses TRBV12-2 and TRBJ1-2. TRBV12-2 is flagged as a pseudogene. The CDR3 contains 12 residues. The CDR3 reads CASRLISDGYTF. The CDR3 DNA sequence: TGTGCAAGTCGCTTAATAAGCGATGGCTACACCTTC.

J is TRBJ2-7 and V is TRBV29-1; no definite D call. Trimming cost V 0 bases and J 0 bases, with 12 bases left between them. The germline CDR1 and CDR2 sequences are SQVTM and ANQGSEA. CDR3 length: 15 residues. CDR3 DNA sequence: TGCAGCGTTGAAGATGTGAAGTCTAGCTCCTACGAGCAGTACTTC. It translates to CSVEDVKSSSYEQYF.